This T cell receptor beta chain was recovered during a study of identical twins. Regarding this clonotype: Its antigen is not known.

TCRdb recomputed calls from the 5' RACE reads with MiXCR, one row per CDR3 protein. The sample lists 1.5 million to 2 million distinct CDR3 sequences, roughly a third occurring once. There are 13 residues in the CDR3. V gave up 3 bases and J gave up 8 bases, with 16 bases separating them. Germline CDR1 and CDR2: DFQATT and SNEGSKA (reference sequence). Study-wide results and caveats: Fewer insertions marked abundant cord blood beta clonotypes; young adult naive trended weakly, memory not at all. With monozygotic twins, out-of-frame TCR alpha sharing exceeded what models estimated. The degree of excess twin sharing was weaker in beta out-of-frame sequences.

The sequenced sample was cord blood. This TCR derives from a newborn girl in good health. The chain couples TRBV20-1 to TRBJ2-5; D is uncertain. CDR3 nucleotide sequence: TGCAGTGCTAGTATCGGGCCCAAGGAAACCCAGTACTTC. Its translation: CSASIGPKETQYF.